This T cell receptor beta chain appears in the sequencing data of a study of regulatory T cells in long-lasting Graves disease (TCRdb year 2021). About the investigation overall: Persistent Graves' disease was defined as persistently positive TSH receptor autoantibodies together with antithyroid drug treatment for over 5 years. A total of roughly 35 samples underwent TCR sequencing: about 13 from persistent and about 20 from newly diagnosed Graves' disease patients. Antithyroid drugs had been taken for approximately 10 years on average by persistent Graves' disease patients in the clinical cohort. The study was registered as a clinical trial and conducted in China. Persistent Graves' disease patients were compared with newly diagnosed Graves' disease patients by peripheral blood TCR sequencing and RNA sequencing.

Library construction relied on multiplex PCR. The run used an Illumina HiSeq 4000. TCR beta libraries were built with iRepertoire HTBI primers and Arm-PCR amplification of CDR3 regions. Before sequencing, the PCR products went through gel purification. Processing in the source paper ran as follows. A total of fewer than 65 TRBV and 14 TRBJ segments were identified across samples and were used for gene usage analysis of CDR3 amino acid clonotypes. Filtered high-quality paired reads were merged into contigs using COPE and FqMerger. BLAST was used to align contigs to IMGT TRBV, TRBD and TRBJ reference genes, with CDR3 defined following IMGT. Clonotypes above 0.1% frequency were classified as highly expanded clones. Shannon entropy was used to measure repertoire diversity, and the Gini coefficient was used to measure V-J evenness. A clonotype found in more than one individual was treated as public. TCRdb applied fastp at Q25 and MiXCR to the public reads, then kept only in-frame beta chains. When rows share a CDR3 protein, they turn into one entry using the most common DNA and genes. TCRdb's processing, not the authors', yielded these V and J calls. The sample table holds under 350,000 distinct CDR3 sequences, of which around 21% were seen once. The ten largest clones add up to about 61% of the sample.

The paper's findings and limits, for the study overall: More public clonotypes were shared among persistent patients (roughly 2,700) than among newly diagnosed patients (roughly 1,000). Compared with newly diagnosed patients, persistent Graves' disease patients had lower TCR Shannon entropy and fewer highly expanded clones, which suggests clonal expansion. The authors noted that the small sample size was a limitation that may lower accuracy. Persistent disease showed preferential use of TRBV28, TRBJ1-2 and TRBJ2-5, whereas newly diagnosed disease favored TRBV20-1 and TRBJ2-1. Sequencing and analysis were restricted to the TCR beta chain. Only peripheral blood was studied, because thyroid tissue, the primary lesion, was inaccessible.

The time point label for this specimen denotes: persistent/refractory GD, antithyroid drugs over 5 years with positive TRAb. RNA was extracted from PBMCs in TRIzol for both TCR sequencing and RNA sequencing. The diagnosis of Graves' disease followed American Thyroid Association guidelines. The patients came from an endocrinology department in Xi'an, China. Each patient gave about 8.1 milliliters of peripheral blood, collected in an EDTA anticoagulant tube. PBMCs were isolated by Ficoll Paque Plus density gradient separation without further T cell sorting. RNA quality was checked with an Agilent 2100 Bioanalyzer and agarose gel, and concentration with a NanoDrop 2000. As regards this clonotype: Its antigen has not been determined. Per-nucleotide qualities are absent, and no much larger clonotype sits a single base away.

The germline V gene supplies CDR1 SGDLS and CDR2 YYNGEE. Including the terminal cysteine and phenylalanine, the CDR3 comprises 11 residues. Left in the record is the CDR3 DNA by itself, 33 bases read in frame from the first base. Trimming takes 4 bases from V and 9 bases from J, and the germline ends sit 10 bases apart. The V and J segments used are TRBV9 and TRBJ1-2; no D gene call is confident. Sequenced material: peripheral blood mononuclear cells (PBMCs), taken when the disease was refractory, from a patient treated with antithyroid drugs. The TCR sequence derives from a female donor with Graves disease. The DNA is as follows: TGTGCCAGCAGCCCCCGACACTGCTACACCTTC. Translated, it reads CASSPRHCYTF.